These T cell receptor beta chains were read from a single sample in a study of T cell responses to AZD1222 COVID-19 vaccine. TCRdb's table, derived via immunoSEQ multiplex PCR, lists solely in-frame clones and lacks some. The sample comprises 150,000 to 200,000 clones, roughly 94% of which are singletons, and approximately 0.69% rests with the top ten. This material consisted of peripheral blood, taken on day 0 of AZD1222 vaccination. Receptors originate from an adult in good health. Both conserved end residues are part of each CDR3. The order of the fields is J gene, D gene, CDR3 length, V gene, CDR3 protein, CDR3 DNA. D genes are given only for firm matches.

>TRBJ2-1|NA|14|TRBV19
CASSTASAYNEQFF
TGTGCCAGTAGTACGGCTAGCGCCTACAATGAGCAGTTCTTC
>TRBJ1-1|NA|14|TRBV30
CAWNLYPMNTEAFF
TGTGCCTGGAATCTGTACCCCATGAACACTGAAGCTTTCTTT
>TRBJ2-1|NA|14|TRBV4-1
CASSQVSRYNEQFF
TGCGCCAGCAGCCAAGTCTCGCGATACAATGAGCAGTTCTTC
>TRBJ1-2|NA|15|TRBV6-4
CASSPDSGSPYGYTF
TGTGCCAGCAGTCCCGACAGCGGTTCTCCCTATGGCTACACCTTC
>TRBJ1-6|TRBD1|17|TRBV2
CASSEAPWGQSNSPLHF
TGTGCCAGCAGTGAAGCTCCCTGGGGACAGTCGAATTCACCCCTCCACTTT
>TRBJ2-1|TRBD1|15|TRBV10-1
CASSETGGRLNEQFF
TGCGCCAGCAGCGAGACAGGGGGCAGGCTGAATGAGCAGTTCTTC
>TRBJ1-5|NA|18|TRBV6-1
CASSEALGGGAVRQPQHF
TGTGCCAGCAGTGAAGCGCTTGGAGGAGGGGCGGTAAGGCAGCCCCAGCATTTT
>TRBJ2-7|NA|14|TRBV5-1
CASSSEGQAYEQYF
TGCGCCAGCAGCTCCGAGGGACAAGCCTACGAGCAGTACTTC
>TRBJ2-1|NA|12|TRBV15
CATSSERTKQFF
TGTGCCACCAGCAGTGAGCGAACTAAGCAGTTCTTC
>TRBJ1-3|NA|12|TRBV11-2
CASTGARNTIYF
TGTGCCAGCACAGGGGCCCGAAACACCATATATTTT
>TRBJ1-5|NA|12|TRBV19
CASSFGGQPQHF
TGTGCCAGTAGCTTTGGTGGTCAGCCCCAGCATTTT
>TRBJ2-3|TRBD2|14|TRBV15
CATSTLAGGDTQYF
TGTGCCACCAGCACGTTAGCGGGCGGGGATACGCAGTATTTT
>TRBJ2-5|TRBD2|16|TRBV9
CASSILAGAPQETQYF
TGTGCCAGCAGCATTTTAGCGGGGGCCCCCCAAGAGACCCAGTACTTC
>TRBJ1-2|NA|11|TRBV6-5
CASRAGPGYTF
TGTGCCAGCAGGGCAGGACCTGGCTACACCTTC
>TRBJ1-2|NA|10|TRBV2
CASGLYGYTF
TGTGCCAGCGGATTATATGGCTACACCTTC